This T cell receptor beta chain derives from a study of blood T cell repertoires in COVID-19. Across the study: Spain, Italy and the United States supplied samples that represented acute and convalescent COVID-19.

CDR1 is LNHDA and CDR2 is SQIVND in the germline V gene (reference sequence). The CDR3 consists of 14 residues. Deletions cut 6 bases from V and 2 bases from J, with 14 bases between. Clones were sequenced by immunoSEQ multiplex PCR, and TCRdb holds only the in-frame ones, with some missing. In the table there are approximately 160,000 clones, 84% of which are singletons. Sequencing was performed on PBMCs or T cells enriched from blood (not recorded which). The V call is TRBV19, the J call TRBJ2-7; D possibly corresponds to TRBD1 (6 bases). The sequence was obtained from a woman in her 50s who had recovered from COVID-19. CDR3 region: CASSLEPGAYEQYF. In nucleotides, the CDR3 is TGTGCCAGTAGCCTCGAGCCAGGGGCCTACGAGCAGTACTTC.